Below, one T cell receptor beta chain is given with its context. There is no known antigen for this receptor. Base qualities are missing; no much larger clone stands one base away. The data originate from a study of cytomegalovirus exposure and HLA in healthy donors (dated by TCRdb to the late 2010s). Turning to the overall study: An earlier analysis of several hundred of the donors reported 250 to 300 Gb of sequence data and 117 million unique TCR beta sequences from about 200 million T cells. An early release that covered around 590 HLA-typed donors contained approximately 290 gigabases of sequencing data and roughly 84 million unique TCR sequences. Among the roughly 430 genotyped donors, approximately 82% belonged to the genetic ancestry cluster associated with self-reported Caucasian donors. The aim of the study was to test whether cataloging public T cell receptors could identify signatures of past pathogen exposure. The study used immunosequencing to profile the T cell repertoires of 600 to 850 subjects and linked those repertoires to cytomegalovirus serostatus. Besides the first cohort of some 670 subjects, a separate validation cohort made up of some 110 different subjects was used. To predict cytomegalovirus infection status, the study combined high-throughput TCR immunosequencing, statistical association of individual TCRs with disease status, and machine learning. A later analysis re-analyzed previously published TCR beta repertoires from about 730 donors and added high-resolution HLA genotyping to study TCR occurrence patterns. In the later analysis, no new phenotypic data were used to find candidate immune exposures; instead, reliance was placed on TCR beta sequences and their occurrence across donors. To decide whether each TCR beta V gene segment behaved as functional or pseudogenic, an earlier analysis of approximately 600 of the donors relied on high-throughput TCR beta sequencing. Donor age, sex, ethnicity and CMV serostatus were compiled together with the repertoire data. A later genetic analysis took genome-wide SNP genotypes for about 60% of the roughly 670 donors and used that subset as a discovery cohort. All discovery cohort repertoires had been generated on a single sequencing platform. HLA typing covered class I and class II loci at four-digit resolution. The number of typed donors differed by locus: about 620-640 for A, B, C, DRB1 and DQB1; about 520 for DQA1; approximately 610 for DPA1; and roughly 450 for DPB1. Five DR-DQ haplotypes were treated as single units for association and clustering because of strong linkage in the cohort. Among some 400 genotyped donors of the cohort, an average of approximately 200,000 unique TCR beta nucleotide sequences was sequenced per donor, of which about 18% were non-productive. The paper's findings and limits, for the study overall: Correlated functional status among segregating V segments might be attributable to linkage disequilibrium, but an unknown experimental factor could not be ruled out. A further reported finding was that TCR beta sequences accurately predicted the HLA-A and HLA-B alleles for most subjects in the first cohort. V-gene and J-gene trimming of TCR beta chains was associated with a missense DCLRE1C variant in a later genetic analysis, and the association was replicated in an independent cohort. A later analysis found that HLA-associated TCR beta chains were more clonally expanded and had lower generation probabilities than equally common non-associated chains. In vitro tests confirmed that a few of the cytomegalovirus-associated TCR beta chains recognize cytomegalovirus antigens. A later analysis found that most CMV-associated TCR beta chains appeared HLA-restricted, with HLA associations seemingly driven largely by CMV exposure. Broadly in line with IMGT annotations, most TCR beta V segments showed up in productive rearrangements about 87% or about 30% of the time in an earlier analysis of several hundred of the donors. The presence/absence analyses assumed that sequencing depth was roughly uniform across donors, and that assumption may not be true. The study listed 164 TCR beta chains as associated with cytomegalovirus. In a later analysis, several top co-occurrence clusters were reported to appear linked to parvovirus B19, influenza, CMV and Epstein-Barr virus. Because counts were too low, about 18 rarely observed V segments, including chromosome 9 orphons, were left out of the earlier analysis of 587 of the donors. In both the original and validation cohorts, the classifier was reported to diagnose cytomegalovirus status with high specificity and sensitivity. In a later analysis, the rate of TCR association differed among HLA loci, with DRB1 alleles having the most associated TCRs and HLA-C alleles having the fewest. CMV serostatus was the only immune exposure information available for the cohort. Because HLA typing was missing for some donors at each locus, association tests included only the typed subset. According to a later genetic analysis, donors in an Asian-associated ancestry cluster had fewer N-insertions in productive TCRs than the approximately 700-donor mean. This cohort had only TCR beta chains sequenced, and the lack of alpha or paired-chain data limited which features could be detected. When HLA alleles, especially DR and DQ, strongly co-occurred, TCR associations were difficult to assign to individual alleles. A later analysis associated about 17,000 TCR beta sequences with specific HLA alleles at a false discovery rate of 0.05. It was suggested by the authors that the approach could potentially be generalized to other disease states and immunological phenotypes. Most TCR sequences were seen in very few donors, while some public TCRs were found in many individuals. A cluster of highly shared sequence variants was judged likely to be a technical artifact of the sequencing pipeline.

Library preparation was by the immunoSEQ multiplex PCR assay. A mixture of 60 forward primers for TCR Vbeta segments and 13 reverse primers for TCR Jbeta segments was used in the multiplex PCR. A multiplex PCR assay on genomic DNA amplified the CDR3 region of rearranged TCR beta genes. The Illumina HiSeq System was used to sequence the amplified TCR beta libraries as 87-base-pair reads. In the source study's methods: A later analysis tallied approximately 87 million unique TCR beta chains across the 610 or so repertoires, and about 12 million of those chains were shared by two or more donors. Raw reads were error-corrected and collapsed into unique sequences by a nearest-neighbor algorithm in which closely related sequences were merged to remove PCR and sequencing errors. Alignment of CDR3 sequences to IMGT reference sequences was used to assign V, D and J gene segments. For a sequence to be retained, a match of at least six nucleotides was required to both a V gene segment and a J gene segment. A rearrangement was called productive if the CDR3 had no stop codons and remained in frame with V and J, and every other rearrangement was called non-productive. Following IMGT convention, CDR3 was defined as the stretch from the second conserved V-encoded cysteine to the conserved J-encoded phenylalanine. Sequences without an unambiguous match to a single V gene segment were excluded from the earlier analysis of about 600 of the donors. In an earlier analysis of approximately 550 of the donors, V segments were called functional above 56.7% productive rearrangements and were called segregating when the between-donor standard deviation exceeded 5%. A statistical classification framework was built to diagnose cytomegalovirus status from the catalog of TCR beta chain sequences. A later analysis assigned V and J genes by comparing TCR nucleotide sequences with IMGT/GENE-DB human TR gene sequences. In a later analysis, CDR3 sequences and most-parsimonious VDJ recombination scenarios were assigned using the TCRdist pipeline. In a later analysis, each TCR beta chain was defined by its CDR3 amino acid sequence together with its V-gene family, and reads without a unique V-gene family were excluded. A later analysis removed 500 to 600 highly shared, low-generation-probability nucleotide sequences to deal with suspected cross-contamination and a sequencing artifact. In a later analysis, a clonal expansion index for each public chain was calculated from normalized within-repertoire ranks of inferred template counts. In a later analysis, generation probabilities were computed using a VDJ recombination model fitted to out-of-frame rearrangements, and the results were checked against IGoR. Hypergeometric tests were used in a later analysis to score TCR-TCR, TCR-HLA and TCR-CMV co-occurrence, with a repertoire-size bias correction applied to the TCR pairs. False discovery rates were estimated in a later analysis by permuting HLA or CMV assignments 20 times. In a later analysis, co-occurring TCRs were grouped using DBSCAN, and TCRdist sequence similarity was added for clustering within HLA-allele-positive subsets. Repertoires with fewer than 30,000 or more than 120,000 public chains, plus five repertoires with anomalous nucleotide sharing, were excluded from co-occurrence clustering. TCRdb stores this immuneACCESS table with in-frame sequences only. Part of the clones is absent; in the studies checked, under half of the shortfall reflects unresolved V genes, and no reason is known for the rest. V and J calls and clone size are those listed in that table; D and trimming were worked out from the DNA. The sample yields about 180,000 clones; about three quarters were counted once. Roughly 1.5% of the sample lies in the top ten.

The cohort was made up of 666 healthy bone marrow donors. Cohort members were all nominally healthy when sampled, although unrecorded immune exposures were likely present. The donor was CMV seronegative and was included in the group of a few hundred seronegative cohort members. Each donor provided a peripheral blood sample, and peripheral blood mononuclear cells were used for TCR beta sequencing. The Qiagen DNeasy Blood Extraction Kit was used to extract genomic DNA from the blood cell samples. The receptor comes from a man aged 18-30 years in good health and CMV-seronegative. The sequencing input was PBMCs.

The CDR3 amino acid sequence is: CARSGDRWPAFLLYEQYF. The base sequence is TGTGCCAGAAGCGGGGACAGGTGGCCCGCCTTCCTTCTCTACGAGCAGTACTTC. The chain is encoded by TRBV5-3 joined to TRBJ2-7; 8 of the junction bases match TRBD1. TRBV5-3 is known as an ORF, though its function is uncertain. From cysteine to phenylalanine, the CDR3 is 18 amino acids long. Only the CDR3 portion is preserved as DNA: 54 bases, with reading frame beginning at the first base. V is pruned by 4 bases and J by 3 bases, leaving 18 bases of the junction without a gene match.